The rows below give T cell receptor beta chains drawn from one sample of a study of early T cells in non-severe SARS-CoV-2 infection. In TCRdb, the 5' RACE reads were re-called with MiXCR into one record per CDR3 protein. Of 100,000 or so distinct CDR3 sequences listed, around 14% were seen once; the top ten hold approximately 6%. Sequenced input: whole blood. The receptors were sampled from an adult who was a healthcare worker with PCR-confirmed SARS-CoV-2 infection or an uninfected control (not recorded which). CDR3s include the opening cysteine and the closing phenylalanine or tryptophan. A D gene is named only where the DNA matches it firmly. Where a row states a size, it is once, few, many or the class of an expanded clone; other rows omit it.

v_gene,d_gene,abundance,j_gene,CDR3nt,CDR3aa
TRBV19,-,few,TRBJ2-1,TGTGCCAGTAGTACCTCAGCGGCCCGAGGCCACAATGAGCAGTTCTTC,CASSTSAARGHNEQFF
TRBV27,TRBD2,-,TRBJ2-3,TGTGCCAGCACCTTTAGCGGGAAAGGCACAGATACGCAGTATTTT,CASTFSGKGTDTQYF
TRBV7-4,-,many,TRBJ2-3,TGTGCCAGCCCGGGCGGCGGACGCACAGATACGCAGTATTTT,CASPGGGRTDTQYF
TRBV28,-,-,TRBJ2-3,TGTGCCAGCAGACTTAGTATGGATACGCAGTATTTT,CASRLSMDTQYF
TRBV4-1,TRBD1,-,TRBJ2-4,TGCGCCAGCAGCCAAGATCCCACCTTGACAGGGGGTAAAAACATTCAGTACTTC,CASSQDPTLTGGKNIQYF
TRBV27,-,few,TRBJ2-5,TGTGCCAGCAGTTTAATCGACCGGCCCGAGACCCAGTACTTC,CASSLIDRPETQYF
TRBV7-9,-,many,TRBJ1-1,TGTGCCAGCAGCTTAGCCCAGGGTACGGACACTGAAGCTTTCTTT,CASSLAQGTDTEAFF
TRBV28,-,many,TRBJ2-5,TGTGCCAGCAGCGACCCTCAAGAGACCCAGTACTTC,CASSDPQETQYF
TRBV7-9,TRBD2,-,TRBJ2-7,TGTGCCAGCAGCTTAGGGCCGGGACTAGCGGGAGGGAAACCGCCCAACGAGCAGTACTTC,CASSLGPGLAGGKPPNEQYF
TRBV20-1,TRBD2,many,TRBJ2-1,TGCAGTGCTAGAGGAGCGGGAGCGGGCAATGAGCAGTTCTTC,CSARGAGAGNEQFF
TRBV5-1,-,few,TRBJ2-1,TGCGCCAGCAGCTTGGCGGGACATGAGCAGTTCTTC,CASSLAGHEQFF
TRBV29-1,-,-,TRBJ2-3,TGCAGCGTCGTTAGACTAATTCCAGATACGCAGTATTTT,CSVVRLIPDTQYF
TRBV12-3/TRBV12-4,-,many,TRBJ2-1,TGTGCCAGCAGTTTTGGGGGCCCCATTGATGAGCAGTTCTTC,CASSFGGPIDEQFF
TRBV27,-,-,TRBJ1-2,TGTGCCAGCAGTTTCGACAGGTCCTATGGCTACACCTTC,CASSFDRSYGYTF
TRBV5-1,-,few,TRBJ2-7,TGCGCCAGCAGCAGGGGGACTCCGCTCGAGCAGTACTTC,CASSRGTPLEQYF